One sample yielded the 9 T cell receptor beta chains listed below, sequenced in a study of CD8 T cells in ankylosing spondylitis. TCRdb passed the 5' RACE reads through MiXCR, listing each CDR3 protein once. Seen here are under 450,000 distinct CDR3 sequences, approximately 22% observed once, and the top ten hold 13%. Sequencing used blood, either unsorted or a sorted T cell fraction (not recorded which). These receptors all stem from a male donor with ankylosing spondylitis or in good health (not recorded which).

This clonotype occurred a few times. The chain is built from TRBV2 and TRBJ2-7, with 7 bases matching TRBD2. Per germline, CDR1 SNHLY and CDR2 FYNNEI. This CDR3 is 15 amino acids long. The trim removed 3 bases at V and 1 base at J, leaving 6 bases unmatched. The CDR3 here is CASSDVGGISYEQYF. The CDR3 bases are TGTGCCAGCAGTGACGTGGGGGGGATATCCTACGAGCAGTACTTC.

This clonotype has more than one count but fewer than ten. This chain joins TRBV24-1 and TRBJ2-5, with D tentatively TRBD1 (5 bases). The CDR3 is 15 residues long. From germline, CDR1 is KGHDR and CDR2 SFDVKD. Trimming shortened V by 4 bases and J by 0 bases, and 11 bases separated the two germline ends. The CDR3 reads CATSDQGWDQETQYF. The CDR3 DNA is TGTGCCACCAGTGACCAGGGATGGGACCAAGAGACCCAGTACTTC.

The rearrangement uses TRBV6-1 and TRBJ1-5; D remains unclear. Trimming stripped 7 bases from V and 2 bases from J, with 24 bases between. This CDR3 region has 18 residues. Germline loops: CDR1 MNHNS, CDR2 SASEGT. The CDR3 loop reads CASTPPLGESVGNQPQHF. CDR3 nucleotide sequence: TGTGCCAGCACTCCCCCCTTGGGAGAATCGGTCGGCAATCAGCCCCAGCATTTT.

This clonotype came up once. This chain's CDR3 is CASRLFDRGGAIDTGELFF. The CDR3 DNA follows: TGTGCAAGTCGCTTATTTGACCGCGGGGGGGCCATCGACACCGGGGAGCTGTTTTTT. The V gene is TRBV12-2, the J gene TRBJ2-2; TRBD2, the D gene given by the table, was not confirmed from the DNA. TRBV12-2 is reported as a pseudogene. The CDR3 consists of 19 residues.

This chain connects TRBV12-3 or TRBV12-4 to TRBJ2-3; D might be TRBD2 (6 bases). This CDR3 contains 17 residues. The ends were cut back, 2 bases at V and 0 bases at J, with 15 bases in the middle. The CDR3 region is CASSLLSVAGSTDTQYF. The DNA for the CDR3 is TGTGCCAGCAGTTTACTCTCAGTTGCGGGGAGCACAGATACGCAGTATTTT.

The V and J genes are TRBV20-1 and TRBJ2-7; 11 nucleotides line up with TRBD1. This CDR3 is 15 amino acids long. J gave up 4 bases and V 5 bases, and 10 bases lay outside the gene matches. Germline V CDR1 and CDR2: DFQATT, SNEGSKA (reference sequence). CDR3 protein: CSARKRDRGVYEQYF. Here the CDR3 DNA reads TGCAGTGCTCGAAAACGGGACAGGGGGGTATACGAGCAGTACTTC.

V usage is TRBV12-3 or TRBV12-4 and J usage is TRBJ2-5; 13 nucleotides match TRBD2. With 5 bases clipped from V and 1 base from J, the junction kept 4 bases outside the gene matches. The CDR3 extends over 16 amino acids. CDR3 in DNA: TGTGCCAGCAGTCTTAGGACTAGCGGGGGCCAAGAGACCCAGTACTTC. Amino acids: CASSLRTSGGQETQYF.

The sample holds a few counts of this clonotype. The chain employs TRBV5-1 and TRBJ2-2; 8 nucleotides align to TRBD1. Trimming removed 9 bases from V and 3 bases from J; junction bases left unmatched: 4. Germline-derived CDR1 and CDR2 are SGHRS and YFSETQ. The CDR3 runs to 13 residues. CDR3 nucleotides: TGCGCCACCCTGGGACAGGACACCGGGGAGCTGTTTTTT. Translated: CATLGQDTGELFF.

Many counts were recorded for this clonotype. The chain joins TRBV12-3 or TRBV12-4 to TRBJ1-1; the D is unclear. With 6 bases removed from V and 13 bases from J, the gap between germline ends came to 18 bases. This CDR3 contains 12 residues. CDR3 DNA sequence: TGTGCCAGCAGACACCCTATCTTGGGAGTTTTCTTT. It specifies CASRHPILGVFF.